These 17 T cell receptor beta chains came from one sample sequenced in a study of molecular identifiers for immune sequencing clone quantification. A single record per CDR3 protein comes from TCRdb applying MiXCR to the PCR reads. The table shows 490,000 or so distinct CDR3 sequences, with roughly a fifth occurring only once. Sequencing was carried out using naive CD8+ T cells from blood, with Jurkat cell RNA spiked in. Subset denoted: FACS-sorted CD8+CD4-CCR7+CD45RA+ naive T cells. All receptors come from a human donor in good health. Some libraries in this study had Jurkat cell RNA spiked in.

This chain uses TRBV27 with TRBJ2-1; D gene uncertain. Trimming shortened V by 6 bases and J by 8 bases, and 20 bases separated the two germline ends. Germline CDR1 and CDR2: MNHEY and SMNVEV (reference sequence). This CDR3 spans 15 amino acids. This chain's CDR3 is CASRRSVPGVHEQFF. DNA of the CDR3: TGTGCCAGCAGGCGATCGGTCCCTGGGGTCCATGAGCAGTTCTTC.

The genes are TRBV28 and TRBJ2-7; D is uncertain. Looked up from germline, CDR1 is MDHEN and CDR2 is SYDVKM. Deletions cut 6 bases from V and 0 bases from J, with 6 bases between. This CDR3 has 12 residues. CDR3 nucleotide sequence: TGTGCCAGCAGCCGGATCTCCTACGAGCAGTACTTC. Amino acid sequence: CASSRISYEQYF.

This clonotype was observed at least ten times. V is TRBV29-1 and J is TRBJ2-7; a possible D gene is TRBD2 (5 bases). Trimming shortened V by 4 bases and J by 0 bases, and 7 bases separated the two germline ends. This CDR3 has 12 residues. Germline loops: CDR1 SQVTM, CDR2 ANQGSEA. CDR3 DNA sequence: TGCAGCGTTGCGGGGAGCTCCTACGAGCAGTACTTC. It is translated as CSVAGSSYEQYF.

This chain joins TRBV5-1 and TRBJ1-4; 9 positions agree with TRBD1. Per the germline V gene, CDR1 is SGHRS and CDR2 is YFSETQ. CDR3 length: 15 residues. The junction had 8 bases not matched to a gene; V was cut back by 3 bases and J by 8 bases. The CDR3 nucleotides are TGCGCCAGCAGCTGGAAGGGGGACAGGGAGGAAAAACTGTTTTTT. Its translation is CASSWKGDREEKLFF.

There are a few counts of this clonotype. This sequence joins TRBV6-4 and TRBJ2-2, with no clear D. Germline lookup yields CDR1 MRHNA and CDR2 SNTAGT. V was shortened by 3 bases and J by 0 bases, with 5 bases between the two germline ends. The CDR3 totals 14 residues. This chain's CDR3 is CASSEVPNTGELFF. CDR3 DNA sequence: TGTGCCAGCAGTGAAGTCCCGAACACCGGGGAGCTGTTTTTT.

The chain couples TRBV7-9 to TRBJ2-4, with D unclear. The CDR3 spans 12 residues. Looked up from germline, CDR1 is SEHNR and CDR2 is FQNEAQ (reference sequence). Trimming removed 4 bases at V and 7 bases at J, with 8 bases between. The CDR3 DNA sequence: TGTGCCAGCAGCTCTCCTGGGAACATTCAGTACTTC. It codes for CASSSPGNIQYF.

This chain connects TRBV30 to TRBJ1-4; a weak D match, TRBD1 (5 bases). The V gene's germline CDR1 is GTSNPN and CDR2 SVGIG (reference sequence). The V and J ends lost 3 bases and 8 bases respectively, with 7 bases between them. This CDR3 comprises 11 residues. CDR3 region: CAWRRGEKLFF. CDR3 coding DNA: TGTGCCTGGAGAAGGGGAGAAAAACTGTTTTTT.

About this clonotype itself: One end of the junction does not line up with germline, which may come from a read error. V is TRBV9 and J is TRBJ2-1, with 8 bases that match TRBD2. Germline lookup yields CDR1 SGDLS and CDR2 YYNGEE. This CDR3 spans 16 amino acids. The CDR3 sequence: CASNRAVSGDYNGQFF. The CDR3 DNA sequence: TGTGCCAGCAACCGCGCGGTTAGCGGGGATTACAATGGGCAGTTCTTC.

This rearrangement joins TRBV11-2 to TRBJ1-1; TRBD1 might be the D (6 bases). Trimming removed 2 bases from V and 5 bases from J, with 15 bases in between. The CDR3 has 15 amino acids. CDR1 SGHAT and CDR2 FQNNGV come from the germline V gene. The CDR3 protein is CASSLPTGTGTEAFF. CDR3 nucleotides: TGTGCCAGCAGCTTACCTACAGGGACGGGTACTGAAGCTTTCTTT.

This clonotype showed up just once. A read error may explain this, as a much larger clone is one base away. This rearrangement joins TRBV5-6 to TRBJ2-3, with TRBD1 matching 8 bases. The CDR3 covers 16 residues. Trimming removed 2 bases from V and 5 bases from J; junction bases left unmatched: 10. Germline V gene lookup returns CDR1 SGHDT and CDR2 YYEEEE. CDR3 bases: TGTGCCAGCAGCTTCGGGACAGGTTTTTGGGTAGATACGCAGTATTTT. It yields the protein CASSFGTGFWVDTQYF.

This chain links TRBV4-2 with TRBJ2-7, with 8 bases identical to TRBD2. This CDR3 is 15 amino acids long. Germline CDR1 LGHNA, CDR2 YNFKEQ. Trimming removed 0 bases from V and 2 bases from J; junction bases left unmatched: 3. CDR3 sequence: CASSQELAGTYEQYF. CDR3 DNA: TGTGCCAGCAGCCAAGAGCTAGCGGGTACCTACGAGCAGTACTTC.

This clonotype occurred a few times. The gene calls are TRBV20-1 and TRBJ2-5; D is unresolved. Between the trimmed V and J ends, which lost 0 bases and 7 bases, there was a span of 12 bases. The CDR3 covers 13 residues. CDR1 and CDR2 from the germline V gene are DFQATT and SNEGSKA (reference sequence). The CDR3 region is CSARDWGSVTQYF. The CDR3 DNA reads as TGCAGTGCTAGAGACTGGGGATCGGTGACCCAGTACTTC.

This clonotype was seen many times. Written as DNA, the CDR3 is TGTGCCACCATGGTTCAGACTGGGACCGAAGCTTTCTTT. It yields the protein CATMVQTGTEAFF. J is TRBJ1-1 and V is TRBV27, with D possibly being TRBD1 (5 bases). Per germline, CDR1 MNHEY and CDR2 SMNVEV (reference sequence). The CDR3 spans 13 residues. The ends were cut back, 10 bases at V and 8 bases at J, with 20 bases in the middle.

As regards this clonotype: At one end the junction does not follow the germline gene, possibly because of a read error. The gene calls are TRBV3-1 and TRBJ1-2; 11 bases line up with TRBD1. Looked up from germline, CDR1 is LGHDT and CDR2 is YNNKEL (reference sequence). The CDR3 covers 14 residues. The CDR3 coding sequence is TGTGTCAGCAGCCAAGAGGACAGGGGGCTTGGCTACACCTTC. This codes for CVSSQEDRGLGYTF.

This clonotype was counted at least ten times. The chain joins TRBV9 to TRBJ2-5; possible D gene TRBD1, 6 bases. V was clipped by 0 bases and J by 5 bases, with 11 bases between them. Germline V gene sequence: CDR1 SGDLS, CDR2 YYNGEE. This CDR3 comprises 14 residues. The CDR3 coding sequence is TGTGCCAGCAGCGTAGCAGGGGATTTGGAGACCCAGTACTTC. It is translated as CASSVAGDLETQYF.

The sample holds a few counts of this clonotype. The CDR3 DNA reads TGCGCCAGCAGCCAAGATGGGCGGGTGAACACTGAAGCTTTCTTT. It translates to CASSQDGRVNTEAFF. This sequence joins TRBV4-1 and TRBJ1-1, with D uncertain. The CDR3 runs 15 residues. Trimming cost V 0 bases and J 0 bases, with 8 bases left between them. The germline V gene has CDR1 MGHRA and CDR2 YSYEKL.

The V and J genes are TRBV27 and TRBJ1-1; 9 bases fit TRBD1. The trim removed 6 bases at V and 0 bases at J, leaving 5 bases unmatched. Germline V gives CDR1 MNHEY, CDR2 SMNVEV (reference sequence). The CDR3 has 15 residues. CDR3 nucleotides: TGTGCCAGCAGGGGGGGGACAGGGATGAACACTGAAGCTTTCTTT. Translated: CASRGGTGMNTEAFF.